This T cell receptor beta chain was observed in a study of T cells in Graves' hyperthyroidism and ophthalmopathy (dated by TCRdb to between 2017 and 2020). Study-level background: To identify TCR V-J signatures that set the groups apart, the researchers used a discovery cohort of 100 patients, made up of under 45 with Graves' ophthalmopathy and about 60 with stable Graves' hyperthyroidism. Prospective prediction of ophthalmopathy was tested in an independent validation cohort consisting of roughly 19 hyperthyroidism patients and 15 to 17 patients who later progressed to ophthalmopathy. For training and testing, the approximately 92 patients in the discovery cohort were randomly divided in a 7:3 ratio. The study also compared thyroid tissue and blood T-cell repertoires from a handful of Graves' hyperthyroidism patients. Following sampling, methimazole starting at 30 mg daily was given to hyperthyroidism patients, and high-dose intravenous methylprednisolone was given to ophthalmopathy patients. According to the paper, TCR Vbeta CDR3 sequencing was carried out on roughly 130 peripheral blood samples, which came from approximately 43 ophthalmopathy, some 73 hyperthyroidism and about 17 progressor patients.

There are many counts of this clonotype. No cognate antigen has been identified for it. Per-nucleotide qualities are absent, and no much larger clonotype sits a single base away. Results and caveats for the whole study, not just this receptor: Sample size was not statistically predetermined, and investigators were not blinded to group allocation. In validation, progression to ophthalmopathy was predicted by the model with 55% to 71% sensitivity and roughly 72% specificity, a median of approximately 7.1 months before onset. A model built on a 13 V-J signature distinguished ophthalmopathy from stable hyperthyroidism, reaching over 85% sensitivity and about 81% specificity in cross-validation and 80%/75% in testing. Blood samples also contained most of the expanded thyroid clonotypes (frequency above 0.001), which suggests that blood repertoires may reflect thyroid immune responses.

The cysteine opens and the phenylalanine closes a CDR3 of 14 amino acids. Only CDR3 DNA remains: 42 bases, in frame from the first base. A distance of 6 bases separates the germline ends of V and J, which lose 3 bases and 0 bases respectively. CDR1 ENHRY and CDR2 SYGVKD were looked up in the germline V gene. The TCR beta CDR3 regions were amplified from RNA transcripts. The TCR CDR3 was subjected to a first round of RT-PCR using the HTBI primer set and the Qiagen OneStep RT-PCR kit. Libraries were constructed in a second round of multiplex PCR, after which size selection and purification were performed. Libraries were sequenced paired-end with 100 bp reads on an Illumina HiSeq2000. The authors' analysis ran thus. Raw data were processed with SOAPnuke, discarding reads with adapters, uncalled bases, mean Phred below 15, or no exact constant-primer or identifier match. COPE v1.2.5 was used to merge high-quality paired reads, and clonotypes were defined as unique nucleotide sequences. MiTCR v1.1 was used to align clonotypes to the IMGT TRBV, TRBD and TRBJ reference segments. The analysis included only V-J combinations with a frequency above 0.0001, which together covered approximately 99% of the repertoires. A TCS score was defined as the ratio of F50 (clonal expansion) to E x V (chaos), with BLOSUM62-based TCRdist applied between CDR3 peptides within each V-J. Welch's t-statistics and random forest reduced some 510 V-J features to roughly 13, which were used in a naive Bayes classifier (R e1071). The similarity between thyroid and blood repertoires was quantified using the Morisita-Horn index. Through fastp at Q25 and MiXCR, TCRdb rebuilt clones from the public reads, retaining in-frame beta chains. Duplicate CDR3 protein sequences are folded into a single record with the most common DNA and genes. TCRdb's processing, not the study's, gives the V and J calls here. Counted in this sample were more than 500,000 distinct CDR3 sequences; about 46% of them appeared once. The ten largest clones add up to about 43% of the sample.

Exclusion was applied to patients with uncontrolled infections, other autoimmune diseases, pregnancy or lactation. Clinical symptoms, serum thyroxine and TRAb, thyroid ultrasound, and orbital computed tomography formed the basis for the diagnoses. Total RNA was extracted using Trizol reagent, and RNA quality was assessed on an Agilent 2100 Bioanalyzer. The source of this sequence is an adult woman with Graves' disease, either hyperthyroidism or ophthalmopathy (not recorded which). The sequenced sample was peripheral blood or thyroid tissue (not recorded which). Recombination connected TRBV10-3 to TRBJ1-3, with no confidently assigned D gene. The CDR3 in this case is CAISEASSGNTIYF. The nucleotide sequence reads TGTGCCATCAGTGAAGCCAGCTCTGGAAACACCATATATTTT.